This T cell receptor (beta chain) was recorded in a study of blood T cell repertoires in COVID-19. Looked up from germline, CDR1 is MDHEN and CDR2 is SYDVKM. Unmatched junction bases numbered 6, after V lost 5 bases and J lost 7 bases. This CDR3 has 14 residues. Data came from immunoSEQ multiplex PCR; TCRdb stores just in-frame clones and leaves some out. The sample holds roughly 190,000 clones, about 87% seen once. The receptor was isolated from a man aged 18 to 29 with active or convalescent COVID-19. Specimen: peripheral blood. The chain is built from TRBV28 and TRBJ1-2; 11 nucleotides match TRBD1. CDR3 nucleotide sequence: TGTGCCAGCAGTCCAGGACAGGGGGCTGCTGGCTACACCTTC. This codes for CASSPGQGAAGYTF.